Listed here are 9 T cell receptor beta chains from one sample, sequenced in a study of T cells after yellow fever vaccination. TCRdb fed the 5' RACE reads into MiXCR, producing one record per CDR3 protein. The table lists some 600,000 distinct CDR3 sequences, about a sixth of them singletons. The specimen was PBMCs, collected about 5 days after the first yellow fever vaccination. The receptor source for this set is a man between 18 and 29 years old who received the YFV17D yellow fever vaccine.

At least ten counts were recorded for this clonotype. The V and J genes are TRBV10-1 and TRBJ2-1, with D hard to call. Trimming shortened V by 6 bases and J by 6 bases, and 15 bases separated the two germline ends. This CDR3 is built from 14 residues. From germline, CDR1 is WNHNN and CDR2 SYGVQD (reference sequence). The CDR3 DNA reads TGCGCCAGCAGCCCGAGCGAGTACAGCAATGAGCAGTTCTTC. Translating gives CASSPSEYSNEQFF.

The sample holds a few counts of this clonotype. The chain is built from TRBV11-3 and TRBJ2-3; TRBD2 aligns across 9 bases. The CDR3 has 15 residues. Germline V CDR1 and CDR2: SGHNT, YENEEA. The V segment lost 4 bases and the J segment 1 base; nucleotides outside the gene matches: 3. In nucleotides, the CDR3 is TGTGCCAGCAGCTGCCCTAGCGGGGGCACAGATACGCAGTATTTT. The encoded protein is CASSCPSGGTDTQYF. The variable domain in full, with the rest retrieved from reference TRBV11-3 and TRBJ2-3, is EAGVVQSPRYKIIEKKQPVAFWCNPISGHNTLYWYLQNLGQGPELLIRYENEEAVDDSQLPKDRFSAERLKGVDSTLKIQPAELGDSAVYLCASSCPSGGTDTQYFGPGTRLTVL.

The chain links TRBV3-1 to TRBJ1-2; no definite D call. The germline V gene has CDR1 LGHDT and CDR2 YNNKEL (reference sequence). CDR3 length: 14 residues. The V gene lost 0 bases and the J gene lost 8 bases, with 13 bases spanning the gap. CDR3 nucleotides: TGTGCCAGCAGCCAAGAAGGGCAGGATAAAGGCTACACCTTC. It codes for CASSQEGQDKGYTF.

The chain recombines TRBV4-2 with TRBJ1-4; a possible D gene is TRBD1 (5 bases). Trimming took off 3 bases at V and 0 bases at J, with 14 bases between the two ends. Germline CDR1 is LGHNA and CDR2 is YNFKEQ. The CDR3 consists of 17 residues. The CDR3 loop is CASSHPGRGATNEKLFF. The CDR3 nucleotides read TGTGCCAGCAGCCACCCAGGAAGGGGAGCAACTAATGAAAAACTGTTTTTT.

V and J are TRBV27 and TRBJ1-6; 9 bases are a match to TRBD1. Germline-derived CDR1 and CDR2 are MNHEY and SMNVEV (reference sequence). CDR3 length: 16 amino acids. The junction had 11 bases not matched to a gene; V was cut back by 8 bases and J by 6 bases. The CDR3 region is CASLPAGTGSNSPLHF. Here the CDR3 DNA reads TGTGCCAGCCTACCTGCCGGGACAGGGAGTAATTCACCCCTCCACTTT.

This clonotype came up a few times. CDR3 protein: CASSPREPGPGELFF. For the CDR3, the DNA is TGTGCCAGCAGCCCTAGGGAGCCCGGGCCCGGGGAGCTGTTTTTT. The chain carries TRBV12-3 or TRBV12-4 and TRBJ2-2; tentative D call: TRBD2 (5 bases). The CDR3 runs 15 residues. The V and J ends lost 6 bases and 6 bases respectively, with 17 bases between them.

This clonotype has just a few counts. This chain joins TRBV4-1 and TRBJ2-1; 9 positions agree with TRBD2. Germline CDR1 is MGHRA and CDR2 is YSYEKL. There are 17 residues in the CDR3. After removal of 2 bases from V and 4 bases from J, the junction contained 9 bases not matched to a gene. For the CDR3, the DNA is TGCGCCAGCAGCCAATCCGGACTAGCGACCCGTTACAATGAGCAGTTCTTC. It yields the protein CASSQSGLATRYNEQFF.

The V gene is TRBV20-1, the J gene TRBJ2-1, with D perhaps TRBD1 (5 bases). V was trimmed by 3 bases and J by 6 bases, leaving 21 bases between them. The CDR3 length is 16 residues. Per the germline V gene, CDR1 is DFQATT and CDR2 is SNEGSKA (reference sequence). The CDR3 loop is CSARIVGAGYRNEQFF. CDR3 DNA: TGCAGTGCTAGGATAGTCGGCGCAGGGTATCGCAATGAGCAGTTCTTC.

This clonotype occurred many times. J is TRBJ1-5 and V is TRBV12-3 or TRBV12-4; D gene unclear. The CDR3 extends over 16 amino acids. V lost 5 bases to trimming and J lost 2 bases, with 16 bases between them. This CDR3 reads CASSPIGPGGNQPQHF. CDR3 DNA: TGTGCCAGCAGTCCCATCGGCCCCGGGGGCAATCAGCCCCAGCATTTT.